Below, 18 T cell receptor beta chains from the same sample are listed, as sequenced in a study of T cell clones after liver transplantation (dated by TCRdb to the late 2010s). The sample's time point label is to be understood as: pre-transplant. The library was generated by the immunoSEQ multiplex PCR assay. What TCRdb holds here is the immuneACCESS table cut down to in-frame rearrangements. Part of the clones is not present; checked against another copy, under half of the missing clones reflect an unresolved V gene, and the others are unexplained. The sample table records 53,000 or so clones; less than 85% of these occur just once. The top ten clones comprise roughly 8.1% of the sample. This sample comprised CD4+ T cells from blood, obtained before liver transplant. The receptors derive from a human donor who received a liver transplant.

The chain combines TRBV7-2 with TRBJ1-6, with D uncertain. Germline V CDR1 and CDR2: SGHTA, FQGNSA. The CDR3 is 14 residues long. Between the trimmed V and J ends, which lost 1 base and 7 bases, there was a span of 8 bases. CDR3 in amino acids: CASSLDGKNSPLHF. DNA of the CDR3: TGTGCCAGCAGCTTAGATGGCAAAAATTCACCCCTCCACTTT.

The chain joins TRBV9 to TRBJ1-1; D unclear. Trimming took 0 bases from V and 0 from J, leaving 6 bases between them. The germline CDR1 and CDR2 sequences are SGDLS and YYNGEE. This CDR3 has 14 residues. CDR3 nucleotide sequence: TGTGCCAGCAGCGTAGCCGGGGTGAACACTGAAGCTTTCTTT. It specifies CASSVAGVNTEAFF.

CDR3: CASSPRSVSGRNEQFF. Here the CDR3 DNA reads TGTGCCAGCAGCCCCCGAAGCGTCTCGGGGCGCAATGAGCAGTTCTTC. The chain joins TRBV4-2 to TRBJ2-1; D is perhaps TRBD1 or TRBD2 (5 bases each). The CDR3 runs to 16 residues. Germline CDR1 is LGHNA and CDR2 is YNFKEQ. V was trimmed by 4 bases and J by 6 bases, leaving 19 bases between them.

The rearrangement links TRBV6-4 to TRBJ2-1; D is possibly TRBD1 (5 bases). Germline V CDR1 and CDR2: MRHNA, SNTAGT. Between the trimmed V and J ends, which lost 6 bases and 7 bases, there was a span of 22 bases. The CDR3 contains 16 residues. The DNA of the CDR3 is TGTGCCAGCAGAGATACCGACAGAGCCTTGGGGAATGAGCAGTTCTTC. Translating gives CASRDTDRALGNEQFF.

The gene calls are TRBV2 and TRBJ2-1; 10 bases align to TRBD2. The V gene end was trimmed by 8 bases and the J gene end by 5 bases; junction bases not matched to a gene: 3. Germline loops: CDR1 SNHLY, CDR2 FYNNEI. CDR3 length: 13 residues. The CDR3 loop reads CASGLAENNEQFF. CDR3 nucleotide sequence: TGTGCCAGCGGACTAGCGGAAAACAATGAGCAGTTCTTC.

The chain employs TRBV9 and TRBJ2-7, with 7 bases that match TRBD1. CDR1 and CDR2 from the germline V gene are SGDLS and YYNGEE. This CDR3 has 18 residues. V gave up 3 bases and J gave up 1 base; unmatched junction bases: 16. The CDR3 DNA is TGTGCCAGCAGCGCTTCCTCCTGGACCGGGACAGAGTCCTACGAGCAGTACTTC. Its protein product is CASSASSWTGTESYEQYF.

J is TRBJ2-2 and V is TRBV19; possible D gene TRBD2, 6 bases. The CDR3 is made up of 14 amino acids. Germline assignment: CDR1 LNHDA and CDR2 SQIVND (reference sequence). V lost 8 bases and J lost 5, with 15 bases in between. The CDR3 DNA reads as TGTGCCAGTGGAGGAGGGAGAGGAACCGGGGAGCTGTTTTTT. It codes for CASGGGRGTGELFF. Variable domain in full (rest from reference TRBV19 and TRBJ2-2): DGGITQSPKYLFRKEGQNVTLSCEQNLNHDAMYWYRQDPGQGLRLIYYSQIVNDFQKGDIAEGYSVSREKKESFPLTVTSAQKNPTAFYLCASGGGRGTGELFFGEGSRLTVL.

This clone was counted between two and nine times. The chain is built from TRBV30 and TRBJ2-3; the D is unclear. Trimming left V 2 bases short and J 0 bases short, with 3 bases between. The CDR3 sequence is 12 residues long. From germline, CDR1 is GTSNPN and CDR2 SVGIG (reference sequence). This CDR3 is CAWSSSTDTQYF. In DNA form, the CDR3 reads TGTGCCTGGAGTTCTAGCACAGATACGCAGTATTTT.

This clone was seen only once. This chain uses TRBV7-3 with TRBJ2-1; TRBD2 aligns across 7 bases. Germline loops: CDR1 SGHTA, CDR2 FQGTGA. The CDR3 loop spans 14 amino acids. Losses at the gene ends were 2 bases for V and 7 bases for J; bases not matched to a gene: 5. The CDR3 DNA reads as TGTGCCAGCAGCTTAGCGGGAGTTGGAAATGAGCAGTTCTTC. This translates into CASSLAGVGNEQFF.

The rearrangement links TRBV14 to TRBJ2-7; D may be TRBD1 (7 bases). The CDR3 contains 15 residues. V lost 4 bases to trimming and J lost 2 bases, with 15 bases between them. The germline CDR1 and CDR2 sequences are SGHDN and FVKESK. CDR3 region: CASSPRGGGPYEQYF. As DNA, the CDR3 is TGTGCCAGCAGCCCTCGTGGAGGGGGCCCCTACGAGCAGTACTTC.

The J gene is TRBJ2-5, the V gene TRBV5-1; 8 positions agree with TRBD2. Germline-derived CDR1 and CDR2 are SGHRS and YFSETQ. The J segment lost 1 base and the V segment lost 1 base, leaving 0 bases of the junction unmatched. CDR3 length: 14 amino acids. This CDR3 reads CASSLTSGQETQYF. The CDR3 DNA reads TGCGCCAGCAGCTTGACTAGCGGCCAAGAGACCCAGTACTTC.

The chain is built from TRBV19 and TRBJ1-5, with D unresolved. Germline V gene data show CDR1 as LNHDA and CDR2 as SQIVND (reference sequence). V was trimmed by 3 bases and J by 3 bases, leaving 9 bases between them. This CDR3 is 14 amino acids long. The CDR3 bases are TGTGCCAGTAGTATGATACGGATCAATCAGCCCCAGCATTTT. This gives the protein CASSMIRINQPQHF.

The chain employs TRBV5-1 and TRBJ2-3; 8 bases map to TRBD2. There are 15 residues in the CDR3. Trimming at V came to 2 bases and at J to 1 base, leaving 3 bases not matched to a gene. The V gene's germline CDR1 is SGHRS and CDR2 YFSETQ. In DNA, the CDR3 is TGCGCCAGCAGCTTTGCCGGGAGGGGCACAGATACGCAGTATTTT. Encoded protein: CASSFAGRGTDTQYF. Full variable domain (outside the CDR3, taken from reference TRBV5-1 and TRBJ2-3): KAGVTQTPRYLIKTRGQQVTLSCSPISGHRSVSWYQQTPGQGLQFLFEYFSETQRNKGNFPGRFSGRQFSNSRSEMNVSTLELGDSALYLCASSFAGRGTDTQYFGPGTRLTVL.

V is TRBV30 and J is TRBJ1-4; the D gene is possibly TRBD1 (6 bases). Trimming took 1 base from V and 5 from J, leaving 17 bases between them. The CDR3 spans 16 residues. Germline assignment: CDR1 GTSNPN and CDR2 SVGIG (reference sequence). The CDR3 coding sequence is TGTGCCTGGAGTGCTGCCTATGACAGGTTAAATGAAAAACTGTTTTTT. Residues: CAWSAAYDRLNEKLFF.

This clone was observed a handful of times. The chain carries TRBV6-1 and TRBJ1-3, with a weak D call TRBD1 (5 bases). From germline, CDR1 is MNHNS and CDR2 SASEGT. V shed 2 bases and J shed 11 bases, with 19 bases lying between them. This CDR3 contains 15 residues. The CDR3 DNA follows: TGTGCCAGCAGTGAAAGGTGGGGCAGCGGAGGCGCCATATATTTT. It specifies CASSERWGSGGAIYF.

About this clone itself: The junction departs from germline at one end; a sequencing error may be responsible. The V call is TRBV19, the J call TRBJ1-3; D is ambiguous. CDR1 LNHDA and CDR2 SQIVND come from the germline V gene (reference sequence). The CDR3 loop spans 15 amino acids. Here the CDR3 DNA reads TGTGCCAGTAGTTTAGACGGAATTTTTGGAAACACCATATATTTT. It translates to CASSLDGIFGNTIYF. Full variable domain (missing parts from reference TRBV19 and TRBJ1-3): DGGITQSPKYLFRKEGQNVTLSCEQNLNHDAMYWYRQDPGQGLRLIYYSQIVNDFQKGDIAEGYSVSREKKESFPLTVTSAQKNPTAFYLCASSLDGIFGNTIYFGEGSWLTVV.

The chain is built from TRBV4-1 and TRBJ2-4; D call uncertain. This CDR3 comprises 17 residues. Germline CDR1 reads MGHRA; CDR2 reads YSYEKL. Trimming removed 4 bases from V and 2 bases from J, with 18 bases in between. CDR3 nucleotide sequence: TGCGCCAGCAGCCCCCGACAAGGTTGGGATACCAAAAACATTCAGTACTTC. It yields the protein CASSPRQGWDTKNIQYF.

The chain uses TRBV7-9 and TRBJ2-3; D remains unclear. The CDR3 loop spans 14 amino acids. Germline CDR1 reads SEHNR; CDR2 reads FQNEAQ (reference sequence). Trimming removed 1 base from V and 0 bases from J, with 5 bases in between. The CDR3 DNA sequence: TGTGCCAGCAGCTTAGACGGTAGCACAGATACGCAGTATTTT. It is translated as CASSLDGSTDTQYF.